These T cell receptor beta chains were read from a single sample in a study of shared clonotypes between healthy human individuals. Generated by immunoSEQ multiplex PCR, the TCRdb table keeps only in-frame clones and is missing some. The table has some 1 million clones, around 74% seen once; the top ten hold roughly 1.4%. Sequencing used memory CD4+ T cells sorted from blood. Receptors were obtained from a young man in good health. Each CDR3 is given with its conserved first and last residue. The D gene is left open where the match is weak. Expanded clones get a size class; other rows say once, few or many, or leave the size out.

cdr3_aa: CASSQRGDVADTQYF
cdr3_nt: TGTGCCAGCAGCCAGAGGGGGGATGTCGCAGATACGCAGTATTTT
d_call: .
v_call: TRBV14
j_call: TRBJ2-3
clone_size: .

cdr3_aa: CASSFDRAGNGYTF
cdr3_nt: TGTGCCAGCAGTTTTGACAGGGCTGGGAATGGCTACACCTTC
d_call: TRBD1
v_call: TRBV28
j_call: TRBJ1-2
clone_size: .

cdr3_aa: CASSLFGGGTGELFF
cdr3_nt: TGTGCCAGCAGCTTATTTGGGGGTGGCACCGGGGAGCTGTTTTTT
d_call: .
v_call: TRBV11-2
j_call: TRBJ2-2
clone_size: .

cdr3_aa: CATRGPATNEKLFF
cdr3_nt: TGTGCCACTAGGGGGCCGGCAACTAATGAAAAACTGTTTTTT
d_call: TRBD1
v_call: TRBV6-5
j_call: TRBJ1-4
clone_size: .

cdr3_aa: CASSLTGGSGTDTQYF
cdr3_nt: TGTGCCAGCAGCTTGACAGGGGGCAGTGGCACAGATACGCAGTATTTT
d_call: TRBD1
v_call: TRBV5-6
j_call: TRBJ2-3
clone_size: .

cdr3_aa: CASTQLAGSTDTQYF
cdr3_nt: TGTGCCAGCACTCAACTAGCGGGGAGCACAGATACGCAGTATTTT
d_call: TRBD2
v_call: TRBV6-1
j_call: TRBJ2-3
clone_size: few

cdr3_aa: CASRPRTGSGRGDTQYF
cdr3_nt: TGTGCCAGCCGTCCCAGGACAGGTAGCGGGAGAGGAGATACGCAGTATTTT
d_call: TRBD2
v_call: TRBV2
j_call: TRBJ2-3
clone_size: .

cdr3_aa: CSVGGVETQYF
cdr3_nt: TGCAGCGTTGGGGGCGTGGAGACCCAGTACTTC
d_call: .
v_call: TRBV29-1
j_call: TRBJ2-5
clone_size: few

cdr3_aa: CASSLQGRSNTEAFF
cdr3_nt: TGTGCCAGCAGCTTGCAGGGTCGATCGAACACTGAAGCTTTCTTT
d_call: .
v_call: TRBV5-4
j_call: TRBJ1-1
clone_size: .

cdr3_aa: CASSKGGGLANEKLFF
cdr3_nt: TGCGCCAGCAGCAAGGGAGGGGGTCTGGCTAATGAAAAACTGTTTTTT
d_call: .
v_call: TRBV5-1
j_call: TRBJ1-4
clone_size: .

cdr3_aa: CASSMGSLGYNSPLHF
cdr3_nt: TGTGCCAGCAGTATGGGGTCCCTGGGCTATAATTCACCCCTCCACTTT
d_call: .
v_call: TRBV27
j_call: TRBJ1-6
clone_size: .

cdr3_aa: CATGQTQAVYGYTF
cdr3_nt: TGCGCGACCGGACAGACTCAAGCAGTTTATGGCTACACCTTC
d_call: .
v_call: TRBV6-1
j_call: TRBJ1-2
clone_size: once

cdr3_aa: CASSPSGGNQPQHF
cdr3_nt: TGTGCCAGCTCACCCTCCGGGGGCAATCAGCCCCAGCATTTT
d_call: .
v_call: TRBV18
j_call: TRBJ1-5
clone_size: .

cdr3_aa: CASSLASVRANTGELFF
cdr3_nt: TGTGCCAGCAGCTTAGCGTCGGTGAGGGCGAACACCGGGGAGCTGTTTTTT
d_call: .
v_call: TRBV7-2
j_call: TRBJ2-2
clone_size: .

cdr3_aa: CASSQQEGTQYF
cdr3_nt: TGTGCCAGCAGCCAACAGGAAGGGACCCAGTACTTC
d_call: .
v_call: TRBV27
j_call: TRBJ2-5
clone_size: few

cdr3_aa: CASSMGTGTETQYF
cdr3_nt: TGTGCCAGCAGCATGGGGACAGGGACAGAGACCCAGTACTTC
d_call: TRBD1
v_call: TRBV7-2
j_call: TRBJ2-5
clone_size: .

cdr3_aa: CAWSVRQGETQYF
cdr3_nt: TGTGCCTGGAGTGTACGACAGGGAGAGACCCAGTACTTC
d_call: TRBD1
v_call: TRBV30
j_call: TRBJ2-5
clone_size: .

cdr3_aa: CASSLWSISLNQPQHF
cdr3_nt: TGTGCCAGCAGCTTATGGTCCATCAGCCTCAATCAGCCCCAGCATTTT
d_call: .
v_call: TRBV7-9
j_call: TRBJ1-5
clone_size: .

cdr3_aa: CASSLVSGRGEQFF
cdr3_nt: TGTGCCAGCAGCTTAGTGAGCGGACGGGGTGAGCAGTTCTTC
d_call: .
v_call: TRBV7-8
j_call: TRBJ2-1
clone_size: .

cdr3_aa: CASSSRTGHGYTF
cdr3_nt: TGTGCCAGCAGTTCAAGAACAGGGCATGGCTACACCTTC
d_call: .
v_call: TRBV2
j_call: TRBJ1-2
clone_size: .

cdr3_aa: CASSYWTSGGSEQFF
cdr3_nt: TGTGCCAGCAGTTACTGGACTAGCGGGGGGAGTGAGCAGTTCTTC
d_call: TRBD2
v_call: TRBV6-5
j_call: TRBJ2-1
clone_size: once

cdr3_aa: CASSPRDRGSGANVLTF
cdr3_nt: TGTGCCAGCAGCCCTCGGGACAGGGGTTCTGGGGCCAACGTCCTGACTTTC
d_call: TRBD1
v_call: TRBV28
j_call: TRBJ2-6
clone_size: .

cdr3_aa: CASSRQDGPYGYTF
cdr3_nt: TGCGCCAGCAGCAGACAGGATGGCCCCTATGGCTACACCTTC
d_call: .
v_call: TRBV5-1
j_call: TRBJ1-2
clone_size: .

cdr3_aa: CASSPDRGHEQYF
cdr3_nt: TGCGCCAGCAGCCCGGACAGGGGGCACGAGCAGTACTTC
d_call: TRBD1
v_call: TRBV5-1
j_call: TRBJ2-7
clone_size: .

cdr3_aa: CASTNAPGDANQPQHF
cdr3_nt: TGTGCCAGTACCAATGCACCAGGGGACGCCAATCAGCCCCAGCATTTT
d_call: .
v_call: TRBV19
j_call: TRBJ1-5
clone_size: .

cdr3_aa: CASSPHSGGWQYF
cdr3_nt: TGTGCCAGCAGCCCGCACTCCGGGGGTTGGCAGTATTTT
d_call: .
v_call: TRBV7-2
j_call: TRBJ2-3
clone_size: .

cdr3_aa: CASSPAQGRDTQYF
cdr3_nt: TGTGCCAGCAGCCCGGCACAGGGCCGGGATACGCAGTATTTT
d_call: .
v_call: TRBV7-2
j_call: TRBJ2-3
clone_size: .

cdr3_aa: CASSLKDRNEQFF
cdr3_nt: TGTGCCAGCAGTTTAAAGGATCGGAATGAGCAGTTCTTC
d_call: .
v_call: TRBV27
j_call: TRBJ2-1
clone_size: .

cdr3_aa: CASSSKGSLETQYF
cdr3_nt: TGTGCCAGCAGTTCTAAGGGGAGTTTGGAGACCCAGTACTTC
d_call: .
v_call: TRBV25-1
j_call: TRBJ2-5
clone_size: .

cdr3_aa: CASSFSSSVDEQFF
cdr3_nt: TGTGCTAGCAGCTTTTCATCGTCCGTGGATGAGCAGTTCTTC
d_call: .
v_call: TRBV7-7
j_call: TRBJ2-1
clone_size: .

cdr3_aa: CASQNDYEQYF
cdr3_nt: TGTGCCAGTCAGAACGACTACGAGCAGTACTTC
d_call: .
v_call: TRBV19
j_call: TRBJ2-7
clone_size: few

cdr3_aa: CASSLVRGLIYNEQFF
cdr3_nt: TGTGCCAGCAGCTTAGTCCGCGGCCTAATATACAATGAGCAGTTCTTC
d_call: .
v_call: TRBV7-9
j_call: TRBJ2-1
clone_size: .

cdr3_aa: CASSRDSSLAGGQGETQYF
cdr3_nt: TGTGCCAGCAGCCGGGACAGCTCTCTAGCGGGGGGGCAGGGGGAGACCCAGTACTTC
d_call: TRBD2
v_call: TRBV7-6
j_call: TRBJ2-5
clone_size: .

cdr3_aa: CASRTGGGNTEAFF
cdr3_nt: TGTGCCAGCAGAACAGGGGGGGGGAACACTGAAGCTTTCTTT
d_call: TRBD1
v_call: TRBV2
j_call: TRBJ1-1
clone_size: .

cdr3_aa: CATSRAVRTGANVLTF
cdr3_nt: TGTGCCACCAGCAGAGCCGTCAGGACTGGGGCCAACGTCCTGACTTTC
d_call: .
v_call: TRBV15
j_call: TRBJ2-6
clone_size: few

cdr3_aa: CAVRGVGQPQHF
cdr3_nt: TGTGCCGTCCGGGGGGTAGGGCAGCCCCAGCATTTT
d_call: .
v_call: TRBV6-6
j_call: TRBJ1-5
clone_size: .

cdr3_aa: CASSLWTSGQAVGGYTF
cdr3_nt: TGTGCCAGCAGTTTATGGACTTCGGGACAGGCGGTCGGCGGCTACACCTTC
d_call: TRBD1
v_call: TRBV28
j_call: TRBJ1-2
clone_size: .

cdr3_aa: CAWPTGGSGNTIYF
cdr3_nt: TGTGCCTGGCCGACAGGGGGTAGCGGAAACACCATATATTTT
d_call: TRBD1
v_call: TRBV30
j_call: TRBJ1-3
clone_size: .

cdr3_aa: CASSYAGSYEQYF
cdr3_nt: TGTGCCAGCAGTTACGCAGGTTCCTACGAGCAGTACTTC
d_call: .
v_call: TRBV28
j_call: TRBJ2-7
clone_size: .

cdr3_aa: CASSRGSNTEAFF
cdr3_nt: TGTGCCAGCTCGCGCGGGTCGAACACTGAAGCTTTCTTT
d_call: .
v_call: TRBV18
j_call: TRBJ1-1
clone_size: .

cdr3_aa: CASSLDGGNQETQYF
cdr3_nt: TGTGCCAGCAGCTTAGATGGCGGGAACCAAGAGACCCAGTACTTC
d_call: .
v_call: TRBV7-2
j_call: TRBJ2-5
clone_size: .

cdr3_aa: CASSRGDSSYNEQFF
cdr3_nt: TGTGCCAGCAGCCGGGGGGATAGCTCCTACAATGAGCAGTTCTTC
d_call: TRBD2
v_call: TRBV7-2
j_call: TRBJ2-1
clone_size: once

cdr3_aa: CASSQDIPGTEAFF
cdr3_nt: TGTGCCAGTAGTCAGGACATTCCGGGGACTGAAGCTTTCTTT
d_call: .
v_call: TRBV19
j_call: TRBJ1-1
clone_size: few

cdr3_aa: CAWSGVSGRAFGETQYF
cdr3_nt: TGTGCCTGGAGTGGAGTGAGCGGGAGGGCCTTCGGAGAGACCCAGTACTTC
d_call: TRBD2
v_call: TRBV30
j_call: TRBJ2-5
clone_size: once

cdr3_aa: CASSLGSSGANVLTF
cdr3_nt: TGTGCCAGCAGTTTGGGAAGCTCTGGGGCCAACGTCCTGACTTTC
d_call: .
v_call: TRBV28
j_call: TRBJ2-6
clone_size: .

cdr3_aa: CASRFTDTQYF
cdr3_nt: TGTGCCAGCAGATTCACAGATACGCAGTATTTT
d_call: .
v_call: TRBV6-1
j_call: TRBJ2-3
clone_size: .

cdr3_aa: CASSREGSQETQYF
cdr3_nt: TGCGCCAGCAGCCGGGAGGGGTCCCAAGAGACCCAGTACTTC
d_call: TRBD2
v_call: TRBV5-1
j_call: TRBJ2-5
clone_size: few

cdr3_aa: CSAETGLGPEAFF
cdr3_nt: TGCAGCGCTGAGACGGGGTTAGGCCCTGAAGCTTTCTTT
d_call: .
v_call: TRBV29-1
j_call: TRBJ1-1
clone_size: .